This T cell receptor beta chain was recovered during a study of lymphopenia after photon versus proton radiotherapy. Concerning this clone: The antigen remains unidentified.

The CDR3 is 12 residues long. V was pared by 4 bases and J by 7 bases, with 11 bases between. In germline, CDR1 is SGHVS, CDR2 FQNEAQ. Whole-study results and caveats: After lymphocyte nadir, photon-treated repertoires showed oligoclonal expansion, especially CD8+ Temra. Photon-treated patients lost naive T cells and TCR diversity; proton-treated stayed stable. Larger post-nadir TCR diversity loss correlated inversely with survival in deceased patients.

Sequencing was performed with immunoSEQ multiplex PCR; in TCRdb, only in-frame clones are kept and a portion is missing. The data contain 89,000 or so clones, around 88% of them singletons. The chain recombines TRBV7-8 with TRBJ2-7, with a possible D match to TRBD2 (6 bases). This TCR was sampled from a man between 60 and 75 years old with pancreatic cancer. The sample consisted of peripheral blood, taken from a patient treated with proton-based radiotherapy. This CDR3 is CASSSRAGEQYF. The DNA for the CDR3 is TGTGCCAGCAGCTCCAGGGCGGGGGAGCAGTACTTC.